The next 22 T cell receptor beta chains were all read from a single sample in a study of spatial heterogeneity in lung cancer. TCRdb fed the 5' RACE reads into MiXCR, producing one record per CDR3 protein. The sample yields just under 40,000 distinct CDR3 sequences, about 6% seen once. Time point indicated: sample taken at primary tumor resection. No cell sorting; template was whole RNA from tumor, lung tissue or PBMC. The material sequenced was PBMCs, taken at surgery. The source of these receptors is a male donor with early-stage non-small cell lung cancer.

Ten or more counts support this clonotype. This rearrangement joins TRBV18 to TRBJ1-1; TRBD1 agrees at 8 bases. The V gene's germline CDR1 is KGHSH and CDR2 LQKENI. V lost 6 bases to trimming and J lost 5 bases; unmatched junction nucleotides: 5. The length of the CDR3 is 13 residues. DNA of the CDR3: TGTGCCAGCTCGACCAGACAGGGGACTGAAGCTTTCTTT. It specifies CASSTRQGTEAFF. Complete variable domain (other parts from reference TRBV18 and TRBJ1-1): NAGVMQNPRHLVRRRGQEARLRCSPMKGHSHVYWYRQLPEEGLKFMVYLQKENIIDESGMPKERFSAEFPKEGPSILRIQQVVRGDSAAYFCASSTRQGTEAFFGQGTRLTVV.

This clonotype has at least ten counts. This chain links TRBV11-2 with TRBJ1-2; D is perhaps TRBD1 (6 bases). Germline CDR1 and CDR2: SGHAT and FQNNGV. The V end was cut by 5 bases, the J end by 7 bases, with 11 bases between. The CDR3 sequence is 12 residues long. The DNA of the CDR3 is TGTGCCAGCAGCAACAGGGTCCTTGGCTACACCTTC. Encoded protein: CASSNRVLGYTF.

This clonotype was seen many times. The CDR3 here is CASSPTRGTGELFF. The CDR3 coding sequence is TGTGCCAGTTCTCCCACTCGAGGCACCGGGGAGCTGTTTTTT. The chain employs TRBV11-2 and TRBJ2-2; no clear D gene. This CDR3 contains 14 residues. Germline V gene lookup returns CDR1 SGHAT and CDR2 FQNNGV. Trimming shortened V by 9 bases and J by 4 bases, and 15 bases separated the two germline ends.

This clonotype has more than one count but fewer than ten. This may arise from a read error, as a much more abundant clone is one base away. CDR3 sequence reads: CASSRQFNEQFF. The CDR3, as DNA: TGTGCCAGCAGCAGACAGTTCAATGAGCAGTTCTTC. The chain carries TRBV7-8 and TRBJ2-1; D may be TRBD1 (5 bases). Germline V lookup: CDR1 SGHVS, CDR2 FQNEAQ. V dropped 5 bases and J dropped 6 bases, with 8 bases sitting between them. This CDR3 is built from 12 residues.

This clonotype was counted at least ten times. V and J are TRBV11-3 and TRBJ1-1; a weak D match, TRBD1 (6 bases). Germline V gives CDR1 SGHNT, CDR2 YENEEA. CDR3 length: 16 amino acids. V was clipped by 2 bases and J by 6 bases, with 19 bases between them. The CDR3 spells CASSLRDRSVGAEAFF. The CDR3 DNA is TGTGCCAGCAGCTTAAGAGACAGGTCCGTAGGGGCTGAAGCTTTCTTT.

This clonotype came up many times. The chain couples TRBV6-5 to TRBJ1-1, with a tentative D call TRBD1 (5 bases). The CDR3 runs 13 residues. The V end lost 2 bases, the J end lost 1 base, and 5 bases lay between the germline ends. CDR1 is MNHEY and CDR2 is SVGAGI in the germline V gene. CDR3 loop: CASSYRGNTEAFF. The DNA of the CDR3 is TGTGCCAGCAGTTACAGGGGGAACACTGAAGCTTTCTTT.

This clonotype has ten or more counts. CDR3 bases: TGTGCCAGCATAGGACAGGGAAGCAATCAGCCCCAGCATTTT. Its translation: CASIGQGSNQPQHF. The genes are TRBV6-6 and TRBJ1-5, with 8 bases lining up with TRBD1. The germline V gene encodes CDR1 MNHNY and CDR2 SVGAGI (reference sequence). This CDR3 has 14 residues. The V segment lost 7 bases and the J segment 1 base; nucleotides outside the gene matches: 3.

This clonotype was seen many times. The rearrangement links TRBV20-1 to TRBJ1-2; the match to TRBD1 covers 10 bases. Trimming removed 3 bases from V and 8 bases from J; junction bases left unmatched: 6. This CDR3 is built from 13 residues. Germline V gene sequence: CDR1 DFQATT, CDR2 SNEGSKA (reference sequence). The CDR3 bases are TGCAGTGCTAGCAGACAGGGGGCGCGAGGCTACACCTTC. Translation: CSASRQGARGYTF.

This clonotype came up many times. The CDR3 region has the DNA TGCGCCAGCAGCTTGCAGCCGGGACGCGAGACCCAGTACTTC. This codes for CASSLQPGRETQYF. The rearrangement links TRBV5-1 to TRBJ2-5; D assignment may be TRBD1 or TRBD2 (5 bases each). Trimming removed 1 base at V and 5 bases at J, with 12 bases between. The CDR3 is 14 amino acids. Per germline, CDR1 SGHRS and CDR2 YFSETQ.

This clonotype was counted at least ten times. CDR3 DNA: TGTGCCAGCAGTTACCAACCCGGACAGGGCCAAGAGCAGTTCTTC. Translated: CASSYQPGQGQEQFF. V is TRBV6-6 and J is TRBJ2-1; TRBD1 agrees at 8 bases. Germline CDR1 reads MNHNY; CDR2 reads SVGAGI (reference sequence). CDR3 length: 15 residues. The trim removed 2 bases at V and 10 bases at J, leaving 10 bases unmatched.

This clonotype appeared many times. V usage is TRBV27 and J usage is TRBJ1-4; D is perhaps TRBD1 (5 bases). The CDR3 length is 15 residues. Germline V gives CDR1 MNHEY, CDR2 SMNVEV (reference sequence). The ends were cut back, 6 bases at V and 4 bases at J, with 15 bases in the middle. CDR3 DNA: TGTGCCAGCAGCCGCTCCGGGGGGTTTAATGAAAAACTGTTTTTT. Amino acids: CASSRSGGFNEKLFF.

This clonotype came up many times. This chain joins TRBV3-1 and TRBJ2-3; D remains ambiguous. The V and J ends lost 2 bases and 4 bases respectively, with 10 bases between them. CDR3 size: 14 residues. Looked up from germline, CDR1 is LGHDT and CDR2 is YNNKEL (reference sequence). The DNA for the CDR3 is TGTGCCAGCAGCCAAAATAATCTGGCAGATACGCAGTATTTT. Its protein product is CASSQNNLADTQYF.

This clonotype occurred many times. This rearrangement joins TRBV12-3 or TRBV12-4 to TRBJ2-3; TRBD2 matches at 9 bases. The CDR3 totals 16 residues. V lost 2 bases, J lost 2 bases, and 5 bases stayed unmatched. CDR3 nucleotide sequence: TGTGCCAGCAGTTTACGGCTAGCGGGGATCACAGATACGCAGTATTTT. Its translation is CASSLRLAGITDTQYF.

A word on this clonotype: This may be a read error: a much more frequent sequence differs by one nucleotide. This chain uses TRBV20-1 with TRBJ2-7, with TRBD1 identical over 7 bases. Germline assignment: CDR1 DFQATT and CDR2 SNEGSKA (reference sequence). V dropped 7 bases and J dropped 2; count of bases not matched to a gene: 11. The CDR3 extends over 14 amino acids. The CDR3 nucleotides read TGCAGTGTTAGTTGGCCCGGGACAGCCTACGAGCAGTACTTC. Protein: CSVSWPGTAYEQYF.

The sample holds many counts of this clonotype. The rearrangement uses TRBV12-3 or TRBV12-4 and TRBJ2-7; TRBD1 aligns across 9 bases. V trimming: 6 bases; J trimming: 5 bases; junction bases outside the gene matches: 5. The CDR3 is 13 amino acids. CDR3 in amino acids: CASSLRDRDEQYF. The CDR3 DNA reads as TGTGCCAGCAGCCTACGGGACAGGGACGAGCAGTACTTC.

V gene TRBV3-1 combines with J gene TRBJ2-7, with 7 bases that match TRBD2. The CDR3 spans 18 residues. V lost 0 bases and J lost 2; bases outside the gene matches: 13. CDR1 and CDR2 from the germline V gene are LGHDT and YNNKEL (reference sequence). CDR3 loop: CASSQDLSGGRATYEQYF. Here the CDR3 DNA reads TGTGCCAGCAGCCAAGATCTTTCCGGTGGGAGGGCGACCTACGAGCAGTACTTC.

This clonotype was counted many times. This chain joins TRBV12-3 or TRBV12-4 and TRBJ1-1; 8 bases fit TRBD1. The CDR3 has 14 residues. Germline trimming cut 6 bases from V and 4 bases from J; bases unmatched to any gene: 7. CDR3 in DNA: TGTGCCAGCAGGGAGCAGGGGGCCGGCACTGAAGCTTTCTTT. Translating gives CASREQGAGTEAFF.

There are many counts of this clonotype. CDR3 sequence: CAISTGADTQYF. CDR3 nucleotides: TGTGCCATCAGTACAGGGGCAGATACGCAGTATTTT. The rearrangement uses TRBV10-3 and TRBJ2-3; TRBD1 agrees at 7 bases. This CDR3 comprises 12 residues. CDR1 is ENHRY, CDR2 SYGVKD, per germline. Trimming cost V 5 bases and J 4 bases; bases outside gene matches: 0.

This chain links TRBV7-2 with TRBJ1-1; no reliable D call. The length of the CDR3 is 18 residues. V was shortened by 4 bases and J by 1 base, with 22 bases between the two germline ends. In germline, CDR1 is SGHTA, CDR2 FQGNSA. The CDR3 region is CASSYPYVVTARNTEAFF. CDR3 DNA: TGTGCCAGCAGCTACCCCTATGTAGTAACAGCGAGGAACACTGAAGCTTTCTTT.

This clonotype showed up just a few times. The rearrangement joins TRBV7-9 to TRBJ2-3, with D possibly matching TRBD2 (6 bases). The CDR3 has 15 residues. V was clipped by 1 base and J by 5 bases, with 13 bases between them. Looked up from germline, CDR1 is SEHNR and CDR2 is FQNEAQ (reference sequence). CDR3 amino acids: CASSLEFRRGDTQYF. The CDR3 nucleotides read TGTGCCAGCAGCTTAGAGTTCAGGAGGGGAGATACGCAGTATTTT. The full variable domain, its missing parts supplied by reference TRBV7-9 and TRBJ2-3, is DTGVSQNPRHKITKRGQNVTFRCDPISEHNRLYWYRQTLGQGPEFLTYFQNEAQLEKSRLLSDRFSAERPKGSFSTLEIQRTEQGDSAMYLCASSLEFRRGDTQYFGPGTRLTVL.

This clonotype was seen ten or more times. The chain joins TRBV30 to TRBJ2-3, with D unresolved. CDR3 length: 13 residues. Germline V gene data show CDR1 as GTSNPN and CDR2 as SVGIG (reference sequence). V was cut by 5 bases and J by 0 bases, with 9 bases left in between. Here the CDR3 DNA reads TGTGCCTGGGGCCACAAAAGCACAGATACGCAGTATTTT. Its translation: CAWGHKSTDTQYF.

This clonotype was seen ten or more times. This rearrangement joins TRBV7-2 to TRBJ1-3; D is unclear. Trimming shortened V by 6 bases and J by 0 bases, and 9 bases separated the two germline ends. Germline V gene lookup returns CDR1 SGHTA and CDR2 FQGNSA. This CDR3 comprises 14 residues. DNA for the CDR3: TGTGCCAGCAGTCCCGTGGTCTCTGGAAACACCATATATTTT. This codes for CASSPVVSGNTIYF.